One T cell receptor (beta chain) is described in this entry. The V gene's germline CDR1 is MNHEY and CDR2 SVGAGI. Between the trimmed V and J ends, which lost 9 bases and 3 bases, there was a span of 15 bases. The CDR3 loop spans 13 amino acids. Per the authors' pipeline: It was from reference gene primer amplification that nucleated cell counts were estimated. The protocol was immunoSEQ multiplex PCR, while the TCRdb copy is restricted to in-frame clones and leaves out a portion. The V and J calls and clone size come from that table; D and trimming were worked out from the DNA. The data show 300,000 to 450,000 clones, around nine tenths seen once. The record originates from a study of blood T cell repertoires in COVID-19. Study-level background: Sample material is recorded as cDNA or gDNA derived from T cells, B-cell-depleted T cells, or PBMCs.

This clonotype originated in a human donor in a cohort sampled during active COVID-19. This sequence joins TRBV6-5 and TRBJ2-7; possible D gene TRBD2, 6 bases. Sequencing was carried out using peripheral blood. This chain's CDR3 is CASSGTSGYEQYF. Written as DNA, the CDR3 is TGTGCCAGTTCCGGGACTTCAGGCTACGAGCAGTACTTC.